This TCR beta chain originates from a study of OX40 agonist ivuxolimab in advanced cancers. Turning to the overall study: Ivuxolimab, which targeted the costimulatory receptor OX40 (CD134), was an agonistic, fully human IgG2 monoclonal antibody. Intravenous ivuxolimab was administered to patients every 2 weeks at six dose levels: 0.01, 0.1, 0.3, 1.5, 3 and 10 mg/kg. Of the roughly 50 dose-escalation patients, hepatocellular carcinoma was present in 19, melanoma in around 15, renal cell carcinoma in 9 and head and neck cancer in 9. In the dose-escalation cohort, roughly 82% of patients were male, and the mean age was around 60 years with a range of about 20 to 80. Prior anti-PD-1, anti-PD-L1 or anti-CTLA-4 therapy was permitted, and checkpoint inhibitors had been received by less than 45% of dose-escalation patients. Partial responses were achieved by three dose-escalation patients, of whom one had hepatocellular carcinoma and two had cutaneous melanoma. Peripheral TCRbeta sequencing was intended to test whether TCR sequence diversity was altered and clonal T-cell expansion was caused by ivuxolimab. The paper describes the monotherapy dose-escalation part (N of about 57 patients) of the phase I trial of ivuxolimab.

From its cysteine to its phenylalanine, the CDR3 spans 15 amino acids. The only DNA kept is the CDR3, 45 bases in frame from the first base. The germline V gene encodes CDR1 SGHAT and CDR2 FQNNGV. Germline trimming amounts to 5 bases on V and 5 bases on J, with 6 as the count of junction bases outside the gene matches. Only one count was recorded for this clone. The antigen this receptor binds is unknown. No base quality information exists; no much larger clone differs at one position. Patients with a history of autoimmune disease or receiving systemic immunosuppression were excluded from the trial. In every dose cohort, peripheral blood was drawn for TCR sequencing at baseline, cycle 4 day 1, and cycle 7 day 1. The samples were drawn from a first-in-human, open-label, multicenter phase I dose-escalation trial of ivuxolimab. Adults with locally advanced or metastatic melanoma, renal cell, hepatocellular, or head and neck squamous cell carcinoma were enrolled in the trial. CD4+ and CD8+ T cells were sorted separately from peripheral blood before TCR sequencing.

Study-wide conclusions, independent of this receptor: Low levels of normalized T-cell clonal expansion were also seen in some nonresponding patients. In the 0.1-3.0 mg/kg groups, partial responders had among the lowest normalized peripheral clonal expansion, particularly in CD8+ T cells. Antigen specificity was not determined for the clonally expanded peripheral T cells. Clonal expansion of both CD4+ and CD8+ blood T cells was observed from baseline to week 6 at doses 0.1 to 3.0 mg/kg. After ivuxolimab, CD8+ T cells had more expanded clones than CD4+ T cells on average.

To sequence the TCRbeta CDR3 region, genomic DNA was isolated from the sorted cells. TCRbeta CDR3 regions were sequenced using the immunoSEQ Assay. TCRdb re-hosts the immuneACCESS table, in-frame sequences only. Its copies lack some clones; in the studies checked, an unresolved V gene accounts for under half of them, and the cause for the rest is not known. For this sample the table gives 35,000 to 55,000 clones, of which approximately 90% were detected only once. 11% to 15% of the sample goes to the ten largest clones. This TCR was recovered from an adult with an advanced solid tumor such as melanoma, head and neck, liver or kidney cancer. The sequencing used CD4+ or CD8+ T cells sorted from blood, collected in a trial of the OX40 agonist ivuxolimab. The chain links TRBV11-2 with TRBJ2-7; the central 13 bases match TRBD2. The CDR3 protein: CASSHWTSGRNEQYF. The nucleotide sequence reads as follows: TGTGCCAGCAGCCACTGGACTAGCGGGAGAAACGAGCAGTACTTC.